Listed below are T cell receptor beta chains from one sample, sequenced in a study of blood T cells in healthy people across ages. TCRdb fed the 5' RACE reads into MiXCR, producing one record per CDR3 protein. The sample yields fewer than 2,000,000 distinct CDR3 sequences, roughly 32% seen once. Sequencing input: blood. The receptors were gathered from a woman under 40 in good health. Both conserved end residues are part of each CDR3. D genes are given only for firm matches. Expanded clones get a size class; other rows say once, few or many, or leave the size out.

V gene	D gene	clone size	J gene	CDR3 protein	CDR3 DNA
TRBV4-2	NA	few	TRBJ2-1	CASSPPGLGGPYNEQFF	TGTGCCAGCAGCCCCCCAGGGTTGGGAGGCCCCTACAATGAGCAGTTCTTC
TRBV3-1	TRBD2	NA	TRBJ2-3	CASSHRTSGVADTRYF	TGTGCCAGCAGCCATAGGACTAGCGGGGTGGCAGATACGCGGTATTTT
TRBV30	TRBD2	NA	TRBJ2-1	CAFSGGASNEQFF	TGTGCCTTTAGCGGGGGGGCCAGTAATGAGCAGTTCTTC
TRBV4-1	TRBD2	NA	TRBJ2-1	CASSQEPTSGYNEQFF	TGCGCCAGCAGCCAAGAGCCGACTAGCGGCTACAATGAGCAGTTCTTC
TRBV20-1	NA	NA	TRBJ2-7	CSARAEVHEQYF	TGCAGTGCTAGAGCCGAGGTCCACGAGCAGTACTTC
TRBV5-6	NA	NA	TRBJ2-3	CASSLGTPGVQYF	TGTGCCAGCAGCTTGGGGACCCCAGGAGTGCAGTATTTT
TRBV5-1	TRBD2	NA	TRBJ2-3	CASSLSELLIAGDTDTQYF	TGCGCCAGCAGCTTGTCTGAATTGCTAATAGCGGGCGACACAGATACGCAGTATTTT
TRBV10-3	TRBD2	few	TRBJ2-3	CAISESKAGGADTQYF	TGTGCCATCAGTGAGTCAAAAGCGGGGGGAGCAGATACGCAGTATTTT
TRBV4-1	NA	NA	TRBJ1-2	CASSQVMSTNYGYTF	TGCGCCAGCAGCCAAGTAATGTCAACTAACTATGGCTACACCTTC
TRBV30	NA	NA	TRBJ2-5	CAWSAERIRETQYF	TGTGCCTGGAGTGCCGAGCGAATCCGGGAGACCCAGTACTTC
TRBV10-3	TRBD1	NA	TRBJ1-2	CAIRGQGDYGYTF	TGTGCCATCAGAGGCCAGGGGGACTATGGCTACACCTTC
TRBV7-3	TRBD2	few	TRBJ2-1	CASSLLGGGGADEQFF	TGTGCCAGCAGCCTCCTTGGGGGCGGGGGGGCTGATGAGCAGTTCTTC
TRBV9	NA	NA	TRBJ1-1	CASSVEGGVGTEAFF	TGTGCCAGCAGCGTAGAGGGTGGGGTAGGCACTGAAGCTTTCTTT
TRBV5-1	NA	NA	TRBJ2-6	CASSSTPGANVLTF	TGCGCCAGCAGCTCTACCCCTGGGGCCAACGTCCTGACTTTC
TRBV20-1	TRBD1	few	TRBJ2-7	CSAKTGDPLYEQYF	TGCAGTGCTAAAACAGGGGATCCACTCTACGAGCAGTACTTC